The present T cell receptor (beta chain) was sequenced within a study of early T cells in non-severe SARS-CoV-2 infection. TCRdb re-called the 5' RACE reads through MiXCR, storing one row per CDR3 protein. The table records 45,000 to 65,000 distinct CDR3 sequences, 12% of them present only once. Trimming cost V 3 bases and J 5 bases, with 6 bases left between them. The V gene's germline CDR1 is SGHRS and CDR2 YFSETQ. CDR3 length: 11 amino acids. This clonotype is labeled medium-sized. The chain links TRBV5-1 to TRBJ2-7; D remains ambiguous. This receptor was obtained from an adult who was a healthcare worker with PCR-confirmed SARS-CoV-2 infection or an uninfected control (not recorded which). This material consisted of whole blood, taken at baseline. The CDR3 DNA sequence: TGCGCCAGCAGCTCTCAGAACGAGCAGTACTTC. The encoded protein is CASSSQNEQYF.